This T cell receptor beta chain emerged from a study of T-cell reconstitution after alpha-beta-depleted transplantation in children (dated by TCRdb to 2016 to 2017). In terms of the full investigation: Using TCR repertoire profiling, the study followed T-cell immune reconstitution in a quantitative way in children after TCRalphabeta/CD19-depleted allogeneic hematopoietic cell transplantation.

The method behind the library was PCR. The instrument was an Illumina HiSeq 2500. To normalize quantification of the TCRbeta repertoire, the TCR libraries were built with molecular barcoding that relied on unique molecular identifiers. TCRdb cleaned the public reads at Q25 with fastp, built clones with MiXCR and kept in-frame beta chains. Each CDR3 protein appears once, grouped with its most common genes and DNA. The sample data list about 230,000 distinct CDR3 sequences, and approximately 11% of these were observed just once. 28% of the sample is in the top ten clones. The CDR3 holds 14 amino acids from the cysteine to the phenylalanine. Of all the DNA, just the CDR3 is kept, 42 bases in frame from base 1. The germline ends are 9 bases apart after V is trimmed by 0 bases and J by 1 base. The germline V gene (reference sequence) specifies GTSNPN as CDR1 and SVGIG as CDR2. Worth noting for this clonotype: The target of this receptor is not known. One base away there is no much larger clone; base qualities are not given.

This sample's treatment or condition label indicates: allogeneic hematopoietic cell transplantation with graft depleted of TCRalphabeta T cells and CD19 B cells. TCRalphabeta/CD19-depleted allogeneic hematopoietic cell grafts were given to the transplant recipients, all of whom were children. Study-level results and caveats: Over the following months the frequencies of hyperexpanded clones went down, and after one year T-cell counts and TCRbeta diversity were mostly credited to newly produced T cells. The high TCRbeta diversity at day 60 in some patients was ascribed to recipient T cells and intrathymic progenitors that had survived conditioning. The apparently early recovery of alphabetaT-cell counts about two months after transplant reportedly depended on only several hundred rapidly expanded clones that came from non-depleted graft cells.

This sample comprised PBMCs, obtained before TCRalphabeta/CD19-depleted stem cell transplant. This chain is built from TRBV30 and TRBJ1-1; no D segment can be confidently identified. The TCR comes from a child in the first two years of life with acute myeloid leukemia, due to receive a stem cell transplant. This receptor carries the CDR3 CAWSVRLPNTEAFF. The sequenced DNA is TGTGCCTGGAGTGTACGACTTCCGAACACTGAAGCTTTCTTT.